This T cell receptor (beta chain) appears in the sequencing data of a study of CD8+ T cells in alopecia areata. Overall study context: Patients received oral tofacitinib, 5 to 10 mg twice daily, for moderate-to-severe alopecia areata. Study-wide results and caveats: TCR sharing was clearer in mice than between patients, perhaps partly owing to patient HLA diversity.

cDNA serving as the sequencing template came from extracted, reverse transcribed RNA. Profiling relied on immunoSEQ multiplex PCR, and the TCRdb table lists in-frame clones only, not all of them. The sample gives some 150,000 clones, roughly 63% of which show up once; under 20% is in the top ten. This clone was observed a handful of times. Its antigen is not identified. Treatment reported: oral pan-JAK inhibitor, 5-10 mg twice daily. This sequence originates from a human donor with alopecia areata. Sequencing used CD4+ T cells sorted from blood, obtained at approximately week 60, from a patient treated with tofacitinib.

CDR3 nucleotides: TGTGCCAGCAGTAAAGGGTCAATGGGCTACGAGCAGTACTTC. Translating it yields CASSKGSMGYEQYF. The V and J genes are TRBV6-1 and TRBJ2-7; D ambiguous. The CDR3 is made up of 14 amino acids. Germline CDR1 and CDR2: MNHNS and SASEGT. V lost 5 bases, J lost 3 bases, and 14 bases lay in between.